The clone carrying this T cell receptor beta chain has just one count. Its cognate antigen is unknown. The data originate from a study of cytomegalovirus exposure and HLA in healthy donors. For the study at large: Approximately 180 million T cells yielded 120 million or so unique TCR beta sequences, as an earlier analysis found. Study-level results: The classifier reportedly diagnosed cytomegalovirus status with high sensitivity and specificity. Being productive about 87% or about 30% of the time was typical of most TCR beta V segments in an earlier analysis. The majority of CMV-associated TCR beta chains were reported as apparently HLA-restricted in a later analysis.

PCR primers comprised 60 Vbeta and 13 Jbeta primers. Method: immunoSEQ multiplex PCR; TCRdb's copy keeps in-frame clones and lacks some. The sample consists of some 97,000 clones, around 84% of them appearing once. The ends lost 5 bases at V and 2 bases at J; junction bases unmatched: 11. The CDR3 is made up of 16 amino acids. Germline V gene sequence: CDR1 LNHDA, CDR2 SQIVND (reference sequence). The sequencing input was PBMCs. The chain employs TRBV19 and TRBJ1-2; the match to TRBD1 covers 7 bases. The origin of this receptor is a woman aged 18-29 years in good health and CMV-seronegative. CDR3 nucleotide sequence: TGTGCCAGTAGTTCCGGGACAGCTTTGGCAAACTATGGCTACACCTTC. It translates to CASSSGTALANYGYTF.